This paragraph reports one T cell receptor beta chain. What it binds is not known. This PCR relied on a set of 60 Vbeta primers and 13 Jbeta primers. Assay used: immunoSEQ multiplex PCR; TCRdb lists only in-frame clones, some missing. The sample carries roughly 160,000 clones, about 72% recorded once. The data were obtained in a study of cytomegalovirus exposure and HLA in healthy donors. The study, taken as a whole, reports: The presence/absence work took it that sequencing depth was about the same across donors. Common viral pathogens seemed to be connected with several of the most significant clusters, according to a later analysis.

The germline V gene encodes CDR1 LNHDA and CDR2 SQIVND (reference sequence). J gave up 2 bases and V 6 bases, and 11 bases lay outside the gene matches. The CDR3 runs to 16 residues. The sequenced material came from PBMCs. The chain couples TRBV19 to TRBJ2-5; 8 bases are shared with TRBD1. This clonotype was obtained from a man between 45 and 60 years old in good health and CMV-seropositive. CDR3 bases: TGTGCCAGTAGCCACGGACAGGGAGGTAAGCAAGAGACCCAGTACTTC. Translated, it gives CASSHGQGGKQETQYF. Looking up the rest from reference TRBV19 and TRBJ2-5 gives the full variable domain: DGGITQSPKYLFRKEGQNVTLSCEQNLNHDAMYWYRQDPGQGLRLIYYSQIVNDFQKGDIAEGYSVSREKKESFPLTVTSAQKNPTAFYLCASSHGQGGKQETQYFGPGTRLLVL.